The rows below give T cell receptor beta chains drawn from one sample of a study of shared clonotypes between healthy human individuals. Assay used: immunoSEQ multiplex PCR; TCRdb lists only in-frame clones, some missing. Of some 360,000 clones detected, around 79% appear once; the ten largest clones hold 10%. Sequenced input: memory CD4+ T cells sorted from blood. All receptors come from a young man in good health. Each CDR3 is given without its conserved first and last residue. D genes are given only for firm matches.

TRBJ2-5,TRBV5-1,-,ASSLYRVQETQY
TRBJ2-2,TRBV7-9,TRBD2,ASSSGGPGELF
TRBJ2-3,TRBV7-6,TRBD2,ASSWGGTSGSMPSQY
TRBJ1-5,TRBV27,-,ASSTGGQPQH
TRBJ1-1,TRBV12-2,-,ASPGPQGRTEAF
TRBJ1-2,TRBV11-2,-,ASSLAPGRGYGYT
TRBJ2-7,TRBV2,TRBD1,ASREGQGSQY
TRBJ2-7,TRBV28,-,ASSSSRGFPYEQY
TRBJ2-2,TRBV7-2,TRBD2,ASSPGLAGGRGTGELF
TRBJ2-7,TRBV4-3,TRBD2,ASSQDHWTSGYYEQY
TRBJ1-1,TRBV6-1,TRBD1,ASSEWDRGIRI
TRBJ1-2,TRBV6-1,TRBD1,ASSGDRGLRVDGYT
TRBJ2-3,TRBV7-6,-,ASSSQGGGGTDTQY
TRBJ2-7,TRBV6-1,-,ASRDTGSYEQY
TRBJ2-1,TRBV28,-,ASRSARAFGEQF
TRBJ2-3,TRBV7-9,TRBD1,ASSLARDRGDTQY
TRBJ2-1,TRBV5-6,TRBD2,ASSSAGTSGNEQF
TRBJ2-7,TRBV9,TRBD2,ASSVGLAGSYEQY
TRBJ1-5,TRBV6-1,TRBD1,ASSEVRKGQPSNQPQH
TRBJ2-1,TRBV10-3,-,AIRGSYNEQF
TRBJ1-3,TRBV7-6,-,ASSSSGRGQSSGNTIY
TRBJ1-2,TRBV6-1,-,ASSDPNREMDGYT
TRBJ1-3,TRBV2,-,ASKTDQDAGNTIY
TRBJ2-5,TRBV7-2,-,ASSLAYWETQY
TRBJ2-2,TRBV5-4,-,ASSKGRYDTGELF
TRBJ2-7,TRBV6-1,-,ASSEALDLYEQY
TRBJ2-3,TRBV7-9,TRBD2,ASSLPTGLTDTQY
TRBJ2-3,TRBV7-9,TRBD2,ASSARTSGSTDTQY
TRBJ2-6,TRBV28,-,ASSSTSAGANVLT
TRBJ2-2,TRBV11-2,-,ASSLGTGSVTGELF
TRBJ1-5,TRBV27,-,ASSLGSRGSQPQH
TRBJ1-2,TRBV10-1,-,ASSSGAYGYT
TRBJ2-1,TRBV25-1,TRBD1,ASNSGGEDEQF
TRBJ1-2,TRBV27,-,ASSFSGFYGYT
TRBJ2-3,TRBV19,TRBD2,ASSMPSGIDTQY
TRBJ2-5,TRBV6-6,TRBD2,ASSGGGETQY